Below, one TCR beta chain is given with its context. The target antigen is unknown. The source of the sample is a study of CXCR3-negative and CXCR3-positive naive CD8 T cells. Notes on the study in general: Greater hydrophobicity was found in TRB CDR3s of CXCR3-positive naive cells than of CXCR3-negative naive cells. TRBV-TRBJ usage was alike in naive CXCR3-negative and CXCR3-positive cells but differed in memory cells.

250,000 to 300,000 cells per CD8+ T cell subset were flow-sorted in triplicate. UMI-labeled TRB cDNA libraries were prepared by 5' RACE. For each CDR3 protein, TCRdb gives one entry from its re-call of the 5' RACE reads, without DNA. The sample data list over 95,000 distinct CDR3 sequences. Germline V gene data show CDR1 as MNHEY and CDR2 as SMNVEV (reference sequence). CDR3 length: 13 residues. Sequencing input: naive CXCR3+ CD8+ T cells from blood. The sample's subset: CD45RO-CCR7+CD27+CD95- naive CD8+ T cells expressing CXCR3 (TNR3+). The TCR originated in a human donor in good health. Some clones in this sample may be carry-over from other donors' samples. This sequence joins TRBV27 and TRBJ1-3; as DNA is missing, the TRBD1 call by TCRdb cannot be tested. The CDR3: CASSLQGGDTIYF.